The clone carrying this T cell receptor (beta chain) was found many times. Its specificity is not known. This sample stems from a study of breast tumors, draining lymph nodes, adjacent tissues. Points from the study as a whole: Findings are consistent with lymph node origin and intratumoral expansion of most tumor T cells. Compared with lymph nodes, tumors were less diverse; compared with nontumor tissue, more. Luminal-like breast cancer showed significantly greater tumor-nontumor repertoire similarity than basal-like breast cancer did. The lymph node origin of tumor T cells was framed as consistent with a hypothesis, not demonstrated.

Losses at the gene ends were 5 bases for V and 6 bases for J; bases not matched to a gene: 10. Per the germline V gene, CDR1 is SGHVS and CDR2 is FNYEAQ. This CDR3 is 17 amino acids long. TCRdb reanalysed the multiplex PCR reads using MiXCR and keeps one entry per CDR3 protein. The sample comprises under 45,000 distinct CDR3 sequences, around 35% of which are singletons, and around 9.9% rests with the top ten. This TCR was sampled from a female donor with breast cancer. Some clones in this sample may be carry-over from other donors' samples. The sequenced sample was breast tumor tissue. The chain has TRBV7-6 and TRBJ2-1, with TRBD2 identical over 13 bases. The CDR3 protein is CASSLRARTSGSNEQFF. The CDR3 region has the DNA TGTGCCAGCAGCCTCCGAGCCCGGACTAGCGGGAGCAATGAGCAGTTCTTC.